The 21 T cell receptor gamma chains given below trace back to one sample, sequenced in a study of Vδ1+ human thymocytes. Findings and caveats of the study: In the thymus, TRG and TRD repertoires looked highly polyclonal with Gaussian CDR3 lengths.

Sequences come from RNA converted to cDNA by reverse transcription. The CDR3 regions were amplified by multiplex PCR from V-gene primers to a constant-region primer. TCRdb re-processed the multiplex PCR reads using CATT. The sample shows 9,500 to 13,000 gamma-chain clones, 43% of them seen only once. Their antigens are not known. Sequenced: Vdelta1+ gamma-delta thymocytes from the thymus. Subset denoted: FACS-sorted CD3+ TCRalphabeta- TCRVdelta1+ TCRVdelta2- thymocytes. The receptors stem from a boy in the first two years of life who had congenital heart surgery.

The chain links TRGV4 to TRGJ1 or TRGJ2. Since TCRdb gives no J gene, matching the DNA to germline was used here to assign it. Germline loops: CDR1 EGSTGY, CDR2 YDSYTSSV. The CDR3 runs to 12 residues. V dropped 5 bases and J dropped 3; count of bases not matched to a gene: 4. CDR3 residues: CATWASYYKKLF. In DNA form, the CDR3 reads TGTGCCACCTGGGCGTCTTATTATAAGAAACTCTTT.

This rearrangement joins TRGV9 to TRGJ1 or TRGJ2. CDR1 and CDR2 from the germline V gene are GITISATS and ISYDGTV (reference sequence). The CDR3 loop spans 12 amino acids. V dropped 6 bases and J dropped 9; count of bases not matched to a gene: 11. The CDR3 region is CALWRGYLKKLF. CDR3 in DNA: TGTGCCTTGTGGAGGGGATACCTTAAGAAACTCTTT.

About this clone: Other nucleotide sequences in the sample specify the same CDR3. This sequence joins TRGV9 and TRGJ1 or TRGJ2. Here the J gene was assigned by germline matching of the DNA, as TCRdb has none. CDR1 is GITISATS and CDR2 is ISYDGTV in the germline V gene (reference sequence). This CDR3 spans 14 amino acids. V shed 3 bases and J 0 bases; nucleotides not matched to a gene: 5. Here the CDR3 DNA reads TGTGCCTTGTGGGAGCCCCCGAATTATTATAAGAAACTCTTT. Translating gives CALWEPPNYYKKLF.

The V gene remains uncalled, whereas the J gene is TRGJ1 or TRGJ2. The CDR3 extends over 14 amino acids. CDR3 amino acids: CATWDRPYFYKKLF. CDR3 nucleotide sequence: TGTGCCACCTGGGACAGGCCGTATTTTTATAAGAAACTCTTT.

V usage is TRGV9 and J usage is TRGJ1 or TRGJ2. This CDR3 spans 14 amino acids. V shed 2 bases and J 1 base; nucleotides not matched to a gene: 5. Germline loops: CDR1 GITISATS, CDR2 ISYDGTV (reference sequence). CDR3 nucleotides: TGTGCCTTGTGGGAGGCATGTAATTATTATAAGAAACTCTTT. It yields the protein CALWEACNYYKKLF.

This clone was counted a few times. The junction differs from germline at one of its ends, possibly a read error. This rearrangement joins TRGV4 to TRGJ1 or TRGJ2. This CDR3 contains 11 residues. Looked up from germline, CDR1 is EGSTGY and CDR2 is YDSYTSSV. The CDR3 loop reads CATRELGKKLF. The CDR3, as DNA: TGTGCCACCCGGGAACTAGGAAAGAAACTCTTT.

The chain has TRGV3 and TRGJ1 or TRGJ2. The J gene was missing in TCRdb and was found by matching the end of the DNA to germline. Unmatched junction bases numbered 11, after V lost 3 bases and J lost 12 bases. This CDR3 is built from 12 residues. Germline assignment: CDR1 VTNTFY and CDR2 YDVSTARD (reference sequence). DNA for the CDR3: TGTGCCACCTGGGACTGGAGTGTGACGAAACTCTTT. As protein: CATWDWSVTKLF.

This clone appeared a few times. The chain couples TRGV9 to TRGJ1 or TRGJ2. Germline V gene data show CDR1 as GITISATS and CDR2 as ISYDGTV (reference sequence). J was trimmed by 2 bases and V by 2 bases; bases with no gene match: 6. CDR3 length: 14 residues. Here the CDR3 DNA reads TGTGCCTTGTGGGAGGCCGGCCATTATTATAAGAAACTCTTT. It specifies CALWEAGHYYKKLF.

A remark on this clone: Sequence at one end of the junction differs from germline and may be a read error. The chain recombines TRGV3 with TRGJP2. The J gene is not listed in TCRdb, so it was assigned here from a DNA match to germline. CDR1 and CDR2 from the germline V gene are VTNTFY and YDVSTARD (reference sequence). The CDR3 spans 13 residues. The CDR3 loop reads CATWDSNDWIKTF. The CDR3 DNA reads TGTGCCACCTGGGACAGTAATGATTGGATCAAGACGTTT.

About this clone: At one end the junction does not follow the germline gene, possibly because of a read error. This chain links TRGV9 with TRGJ1 or TRGJ2. TCRdb records no J gene; here it was assigned by comparing the DNA to germline. The length of the CDR3 is 15 residues. The germline V gene has CDR1 GITISATS and CDR2 ISYDGTV (reference sequence). CDR3 residues: CALREVRGRNYKKLF. DNA for the CDR3: TGTGCCTTGCGGGAGGTGAGGGGCCGGAATTATAAGAAACTCTTT.

This clone appeared a few times. The chain carries TRGV4 and TRGJ1 or TRGJ2. The V segment lost 9 bases and the J segment 2 bases; nucleotides outside the gene matches: 4. This CDR3 region has 11 residues. Germline V gene sequence: CDR1 EGSTGY, CDR2 YDSYTSSV. The CDR3, as DNA: TGTGCCACCCATCATTATTATAAGAAACTCTTT. Residues: CATHHYYKKLF.

The chain links TRGV5 to TRGJ1 or TRGJ2. Matching the DNA to germline supplied the J gene, which TCRdb does not give. The CDR3 runs 15 residues. Trimming cost V 0 bases and J 6 bases; bases outside gene matches: 11. The germline CDR1 and CDR2 sequences are VINAFY and YDVSNSKD. As DNA, the CDR3 is TGTGCCACCTGGGACAGGCCTGTGGGAAGTTATAAGAAACTCTTT. It yields the protein CATWDRPVGSYKKLF.

This clone was seen a handful of times. This chain uses TRGV9 with TRGJ1 or TRGJ2. Trimming removed 1 base from V and 5 bases from J; junction bases left unmatched: 5. CDR3 length equals 13 residues. Germline assignment: CDR1 GITISATS and CDR2 ISYDGTV (reference sequence). The CDR3 is CALWEVVHYKKLF. For the CDR3, the DNA is TGTGCCTTGTGGGAGGTAGTTCATTATAAGAAACTCTTT.

The chain links TRGV5 to TRGJ1 or TRGJ2. The CDR3 runs to 13 residues. Germline CDR1 reads VINAFY; CDR2 reads YDVSNSKD. V lost 0 bases and J lost 8; bases outside the gene matches: 7. The CDR3 here is CATWDRIGHKKLF. The CDR3 DNA is TGTGCCACCTGGGACAGGATTGGGCATAAGAAACTCTTT.

The chain carries TRGV2 and TRGJ1 or TRGJ2. The J segment lost 7 bases and the V segment lost 0 bases, leaving 3 bases of the junction unmatched. The germline V gene has CDR1 EGSNGY and CDR2 YDSYNSKV. The CDR3 contains 12 residues. This chain's CDR3 is CATWDGPYKKLF. The CDR3 nucleotides read TGTGCCACCTGGGACGGGCCCTATAAGAAACTCTTT.

The J gene is TRGJ1 or TRGJ2, the V gene TRGV5. As TCRdb names no J gene, one was assigned here on the basis of a DNA match to germline. The CDR3 spans 14 residues. After removal of 0 bases from V and 5 bases from J, the junction contained 7 bases not matched to a gene. Looked up from germline, CDR1 is VINAFY and CDR2 is YDVSNSKD. The CDR3, as DNA: TGTGCCACCTGGGACAGGCCATGGAATTATAAGAAACTCTTT. The encoded protein is CATWDRPWNYKKLF.

The rearrangement joins TRGV5 to TRGJ1 or TRGJ2. TCRdb records no J gene; here it was assigned by comparing the DNA to germline. The V gene's germline CDR1 is VINAFY and CDR2 YDVSNSKD. V gave up 0 bases and J gave up 5 bases; unmatched junction bases: 10. The CDR3 contains 15 residues. CDR3 in amino acids: CATWDRPLMHYKKLF. The CDR3 nucleotides are TGTGCCACCTGGGACAGGCCTCTCATGCATTATAAGAAACTCTTT.

This clone was counted once. The chain has TRGV5P and TRGJP2. The J gene, absent from TCRdb, was called here by matching the DNA to germline. TRGV5P is a known pseudogene. The CDR3 totals 16 residues. CDR3 sequence: CATWGRRNSSDWIKTF. CDR3 DNA sequence: TGTGCCACCTGGGGTCGACGTAATAGTAGTGATTGGATCAAGACGTTT.

This chain connects TRGV9 to TRGJ1 or TRGJ2. As TCRdb names no J gene, one was assigned here on the basis of a DNA match to germline. Per the germline V gene, CDR1 is GITISATS and CDR2 is ISYDGTV (reference sequence). The CDR3 is 13 amino acids. Trimming removed 4 bases from V and 9 bases from J; junction bases left unmatched: 12. The CDR3 region has the DNA TGTGCCTTGTGGGACCCCGACTACGTTAAGAAACTCTTT. Its translation is CALWDPDYVKKLF.

This clone was seen a handful of times. The genes are TRGV4 and TRGJP2. CDR1 EGSTGY and CDR2 YDSYTSSV come from the germline V gene. After removal of 6 bases from V and 0 bases from J, the junction contained 1 base not matched to a gene. This CDR3 contains 13 residues. The CDR3 coding sequence is TGTGCCACCTGGTATAGTAGTGATTGGATCAAGACGTTT. Protein sequence: CATWYSSDWIKTF.

This clone has a handful of counts. The chain joins TRGV8 to TRGJ1 or TRGJ2. The germline V gene has CDR1 VENAVY and CDR2 YDSYNSRV. Trimming removed 1 base from V and 5 bases from J; junction bases left unmatched: 5. The CDR3 consists of 13 residues. The CDR3 here is CATWDRRHYKKLF. In DNA, the CDR3 is TGTGCCACCTGGGATAGACGGCATTATAAGAAACTCTTT.